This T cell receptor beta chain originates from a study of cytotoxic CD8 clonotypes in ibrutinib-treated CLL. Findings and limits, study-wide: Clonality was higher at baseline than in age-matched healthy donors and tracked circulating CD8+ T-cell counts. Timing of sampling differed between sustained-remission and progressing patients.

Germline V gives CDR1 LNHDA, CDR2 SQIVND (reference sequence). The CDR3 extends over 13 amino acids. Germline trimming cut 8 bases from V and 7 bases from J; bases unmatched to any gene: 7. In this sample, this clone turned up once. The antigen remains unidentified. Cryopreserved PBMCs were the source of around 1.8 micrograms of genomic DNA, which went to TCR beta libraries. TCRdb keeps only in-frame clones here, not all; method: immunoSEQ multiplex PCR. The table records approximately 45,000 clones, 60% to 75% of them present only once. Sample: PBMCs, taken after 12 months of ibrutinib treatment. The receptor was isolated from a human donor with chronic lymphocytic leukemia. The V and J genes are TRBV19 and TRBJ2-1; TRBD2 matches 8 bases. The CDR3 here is CASSVRGGNEQFF. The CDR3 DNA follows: TGTGCCAGTTCAGTGCGCGGGGGGAATGAGCAGTTCTTC.